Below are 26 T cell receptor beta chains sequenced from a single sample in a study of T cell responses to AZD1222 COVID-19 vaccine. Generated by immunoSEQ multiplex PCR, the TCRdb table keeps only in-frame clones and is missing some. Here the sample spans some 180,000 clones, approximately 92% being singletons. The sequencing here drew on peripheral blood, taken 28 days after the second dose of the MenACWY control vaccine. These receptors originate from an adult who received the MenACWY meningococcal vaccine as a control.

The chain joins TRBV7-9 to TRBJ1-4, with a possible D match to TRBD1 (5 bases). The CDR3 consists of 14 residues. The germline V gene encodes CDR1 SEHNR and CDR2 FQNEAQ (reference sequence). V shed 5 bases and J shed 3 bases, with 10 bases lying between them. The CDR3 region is CASSIGQSNEKLFF. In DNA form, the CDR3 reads TGTGCCAGCAGCATCGGACAATCTAATGAAAAACTGTTTTTT.

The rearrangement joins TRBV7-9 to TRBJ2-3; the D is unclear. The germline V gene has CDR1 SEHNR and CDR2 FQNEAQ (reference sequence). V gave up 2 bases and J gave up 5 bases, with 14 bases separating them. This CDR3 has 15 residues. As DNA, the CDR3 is TGTGCCAGCAGCTTAAAGGGATCGGCAGGAGATACGCAGTATTTT. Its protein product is CASSLKGSAGDTQYF.

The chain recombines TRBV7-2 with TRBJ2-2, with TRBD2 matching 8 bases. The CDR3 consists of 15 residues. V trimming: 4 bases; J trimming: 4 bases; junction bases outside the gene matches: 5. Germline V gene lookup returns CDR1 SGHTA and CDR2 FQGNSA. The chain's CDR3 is CASSSGGAGTGELFF. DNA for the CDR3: TGTGCCAGCAGCTCCGGGGGGGCGGGCACCGGGGAGCTGTTTTTT.

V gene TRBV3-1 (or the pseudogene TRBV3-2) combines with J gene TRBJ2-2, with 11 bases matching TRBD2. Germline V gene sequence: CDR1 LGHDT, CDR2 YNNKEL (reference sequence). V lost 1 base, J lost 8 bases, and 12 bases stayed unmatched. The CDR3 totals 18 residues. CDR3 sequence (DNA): TGTGCCAGCAGCCAAGTATGGGAACTAGCGGGGGTTTCTGGGGAGCTGTTTTTT. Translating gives CASSQVWELAGVSGELFF.

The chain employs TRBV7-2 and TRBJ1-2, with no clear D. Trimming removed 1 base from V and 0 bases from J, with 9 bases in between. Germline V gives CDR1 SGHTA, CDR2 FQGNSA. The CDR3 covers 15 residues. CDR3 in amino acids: CASSLVGGANYGYTF. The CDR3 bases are TGTGCCAGCAGCTTAGTGGGTGGAGCTAACTATGGCTACACCTTC.

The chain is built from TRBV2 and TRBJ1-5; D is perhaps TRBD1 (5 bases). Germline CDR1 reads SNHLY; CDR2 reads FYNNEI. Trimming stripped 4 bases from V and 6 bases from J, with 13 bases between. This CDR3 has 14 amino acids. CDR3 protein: CASSGGPGGQPQHF. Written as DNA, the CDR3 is TGTGCCAGCAGTGGGGGTCCTGGGGGTCAGCCCCAGCATTTT. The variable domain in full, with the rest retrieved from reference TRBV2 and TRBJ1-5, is EPEVTQTPSHQVTQMGQEVILRCVPISNHLYFYWYRQILGQKVEFLVSFYNNEISEKSEIFDDQFSVERPDGSNFTLKIRSTKLEDSAMYFCASSGGPGGQPQHFGDGTRLSIL.

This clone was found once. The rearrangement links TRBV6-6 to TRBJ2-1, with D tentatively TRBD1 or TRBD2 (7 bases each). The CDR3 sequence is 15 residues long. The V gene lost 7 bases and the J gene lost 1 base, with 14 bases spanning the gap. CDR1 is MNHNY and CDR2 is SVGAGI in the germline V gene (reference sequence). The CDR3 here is CASTPGGGSYNEQFF. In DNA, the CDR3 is TGTGCCAGCACCCCAGGGGGGGGATCCTACAATGAGCAGTTCTTC.

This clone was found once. Here the CDR3 DNA reads TGTGCCAGCAGCCCCCGGACAGGGCACAACATTCAGTACTTC. Its translation is CASSPRTGHNIQYF. V and J are TRBV7-2 and TRBJ2-4; 8 nucleotides agree with TRBD1. J gave up 7 bases and V 5 bases, and 7 bases lay outside the gene matches. The CDR3 spans 14 residues. Germline loops: CDR1 SGHTA, CDR2 FQGNSA.

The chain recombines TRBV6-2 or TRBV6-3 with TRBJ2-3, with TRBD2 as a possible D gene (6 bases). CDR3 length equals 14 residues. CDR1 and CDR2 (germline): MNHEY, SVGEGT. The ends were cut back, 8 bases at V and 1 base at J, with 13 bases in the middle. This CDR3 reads CASRLTGGTDTQYF. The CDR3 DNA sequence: TGTGCCAGCCGTTTGACGGGGGGCACAGATACGCAGTATTTT.

CDR3 DNA sequence: TGTGCCAGCAGCTTTCAATATGAGCAGTTCTTC. Translated, it gives CASSFQYEQFF. The chain is built from TRBV13 and TRBJ2-1; D gene ambiguous. The germline CDR1 and CDR2 sequences are PRHDT and FYEKMQ (reference sequence). Trimming pared 3 bases from V and 8 bases from J, leaving 5 bases between. The length of the CDR3 is 11 residues.

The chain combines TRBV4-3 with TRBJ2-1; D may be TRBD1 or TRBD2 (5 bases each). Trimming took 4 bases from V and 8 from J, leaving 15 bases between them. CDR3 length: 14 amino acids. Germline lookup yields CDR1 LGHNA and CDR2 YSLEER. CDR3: CASSLRRGAHEQFF. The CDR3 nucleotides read TGCGCCAGCAGCCTAAGGAGAGGGGCTCATGAGCAGTTCTTC.

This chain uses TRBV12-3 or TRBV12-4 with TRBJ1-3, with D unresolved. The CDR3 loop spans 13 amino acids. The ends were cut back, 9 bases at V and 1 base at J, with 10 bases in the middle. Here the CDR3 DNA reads TGTGCCAGTGGGTTTAGATCTGGAAACACCATATATTTT. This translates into CASGFRSGNTIYF.

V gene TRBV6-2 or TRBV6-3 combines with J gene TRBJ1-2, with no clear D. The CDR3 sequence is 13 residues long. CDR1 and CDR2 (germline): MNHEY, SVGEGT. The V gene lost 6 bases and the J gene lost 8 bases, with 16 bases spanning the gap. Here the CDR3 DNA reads TGTGCCAGCAGCAGACTCCGGAGGGAGGGCTACACCTTC. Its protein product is CASSRLRREGYTF.

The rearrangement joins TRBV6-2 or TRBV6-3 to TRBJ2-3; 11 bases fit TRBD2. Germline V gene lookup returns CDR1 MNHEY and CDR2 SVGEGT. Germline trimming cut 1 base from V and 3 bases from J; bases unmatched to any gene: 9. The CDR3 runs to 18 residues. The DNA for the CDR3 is TGTGCCAGCAGTTACTTAGCGGGGGGGCCAGCATCAACAGATACGCAGTATTTT. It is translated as CASSYLAGGPASTDTQYF.

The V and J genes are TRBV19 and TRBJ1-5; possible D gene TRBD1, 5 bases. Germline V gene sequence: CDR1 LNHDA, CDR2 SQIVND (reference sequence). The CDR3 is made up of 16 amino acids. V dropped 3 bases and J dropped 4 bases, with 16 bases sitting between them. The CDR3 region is CASSINTGALNQPQHF. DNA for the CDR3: TGTGCCAGTAGTATTAATACCGGGGCCCTGAATCAGCCCCAGCATTTT.

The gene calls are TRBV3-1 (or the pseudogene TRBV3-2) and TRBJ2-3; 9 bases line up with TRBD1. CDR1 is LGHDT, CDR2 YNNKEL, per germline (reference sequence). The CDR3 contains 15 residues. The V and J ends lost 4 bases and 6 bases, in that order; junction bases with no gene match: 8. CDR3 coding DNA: TGTGCCAGCAGCCCAATCGGACAGGGGAGGGATACGCAGTATTTT. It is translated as CASSPIGQGRDTQYF.

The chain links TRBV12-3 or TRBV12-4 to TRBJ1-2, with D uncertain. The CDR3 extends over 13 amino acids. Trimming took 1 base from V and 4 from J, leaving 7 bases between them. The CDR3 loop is CASSLGQTYGYTF. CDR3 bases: TGTGCCAGCAGTTTAGGGCAGACCTATGGCTACACCTTC.

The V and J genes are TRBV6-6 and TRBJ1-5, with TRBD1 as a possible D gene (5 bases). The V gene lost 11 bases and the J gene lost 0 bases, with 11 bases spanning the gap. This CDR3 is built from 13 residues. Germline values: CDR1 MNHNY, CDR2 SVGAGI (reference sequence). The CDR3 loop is CAAGPNSNQPQHF. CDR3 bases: TGTGCCGCGGGACCTAATAGCAATCAGCCCCAGCATTTT.

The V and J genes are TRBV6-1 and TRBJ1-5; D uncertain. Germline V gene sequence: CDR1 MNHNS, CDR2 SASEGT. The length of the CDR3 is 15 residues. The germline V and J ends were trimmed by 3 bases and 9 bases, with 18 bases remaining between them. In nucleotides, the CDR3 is TGTGCCAGCAGTGAGTCTAGGGCACCTTTAGGGCCCCAGCATTTT. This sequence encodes CASSESRAPLGPQHF.

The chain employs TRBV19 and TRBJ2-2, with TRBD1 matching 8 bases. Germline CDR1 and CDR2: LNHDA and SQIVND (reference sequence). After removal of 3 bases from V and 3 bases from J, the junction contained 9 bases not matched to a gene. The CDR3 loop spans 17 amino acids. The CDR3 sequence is CASSISSGQGYTGELFF. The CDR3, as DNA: TGTGCCAGTAGTATCAGCTCCGGACAGGGATACACCGGGGAGCTGTTTTTT.

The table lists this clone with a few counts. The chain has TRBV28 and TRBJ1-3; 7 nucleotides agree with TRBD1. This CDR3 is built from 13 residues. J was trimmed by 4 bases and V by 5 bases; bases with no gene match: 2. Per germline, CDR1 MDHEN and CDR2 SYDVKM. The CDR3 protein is CASSLGQGNTIYF. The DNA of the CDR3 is TGTGCCAGCAGTCTGGGACAGGGAAACACCATATATTTT.

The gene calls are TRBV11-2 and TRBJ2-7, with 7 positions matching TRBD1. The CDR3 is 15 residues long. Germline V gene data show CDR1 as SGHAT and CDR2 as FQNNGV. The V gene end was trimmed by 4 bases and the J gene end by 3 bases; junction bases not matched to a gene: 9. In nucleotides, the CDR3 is TGTGCCAGCAGCTCATACAGGGGTGCAGGCTACGAGCAGTACTTC. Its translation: CASSSYRGAGYEQYF.

The CDR3 is CASSLGLAGGTDTQYF. As DNA, the CDR3 is TGTGCCAGCAGCCTTGGACTAGCGGGGGGGACAGATACGCAGTATTTT. The rearrangement uses TRBV28 and TRBJ2-3; 15 positions match TRBD2. Trimming took 6 bases from V and 3 from J; bases not matched to a gene: 4. Germline V lookup: CDR1 MDHEN, CDR2 SYDVKM. CDR3 length: 16 residues.

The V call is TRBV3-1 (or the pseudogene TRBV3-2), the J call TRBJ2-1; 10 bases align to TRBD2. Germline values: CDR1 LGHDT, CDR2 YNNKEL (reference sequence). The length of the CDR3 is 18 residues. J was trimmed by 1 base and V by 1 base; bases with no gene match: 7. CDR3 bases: TGTGCCAGCAGCCAAGTTCTGAGCGGGGGGGCGTCCTACAATGAGCAGTTCTTC. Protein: CASSQVLSGGASYNEQFF.

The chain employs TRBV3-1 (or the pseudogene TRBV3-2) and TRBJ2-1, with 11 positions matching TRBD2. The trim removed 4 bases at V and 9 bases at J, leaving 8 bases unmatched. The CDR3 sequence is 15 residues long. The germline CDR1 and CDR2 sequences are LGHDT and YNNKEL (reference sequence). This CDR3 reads CASSRPSGGRIEQFF. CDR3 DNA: TGTGCCAGCAGCCGACCTAGCGGGGGGCGCATTGAGCAGTTCTTC.

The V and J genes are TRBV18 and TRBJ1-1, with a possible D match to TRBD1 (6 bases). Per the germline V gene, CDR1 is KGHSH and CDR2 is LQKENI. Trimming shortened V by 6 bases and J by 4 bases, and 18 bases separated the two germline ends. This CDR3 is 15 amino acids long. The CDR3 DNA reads TGTGCCAGCTCCCCCGACCAGGGGAGTACCACTGAAGCTTTCTTT. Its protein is CASSPDQGSTTEAFF. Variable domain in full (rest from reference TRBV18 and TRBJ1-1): NAGVMQNPRHLVRRRGQEARLRCSPMKGHSHVYWYRQLPEEGLKFMVYLQKENIIDESGMPKERFSAEFPKEGPSILRIQQVVRGDSAAYFCASSPDQGSTTEAFFGQGTRLTVV.